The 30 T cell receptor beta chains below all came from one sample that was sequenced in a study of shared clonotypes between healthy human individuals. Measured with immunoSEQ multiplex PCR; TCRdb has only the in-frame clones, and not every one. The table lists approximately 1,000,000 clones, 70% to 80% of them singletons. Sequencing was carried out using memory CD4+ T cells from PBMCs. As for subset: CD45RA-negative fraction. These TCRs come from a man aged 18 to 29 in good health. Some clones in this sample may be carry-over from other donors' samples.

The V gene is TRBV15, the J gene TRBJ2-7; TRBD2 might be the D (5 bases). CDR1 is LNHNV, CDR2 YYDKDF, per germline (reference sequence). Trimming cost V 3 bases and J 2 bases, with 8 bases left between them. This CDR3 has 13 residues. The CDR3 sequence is CATSRALAYEQYF. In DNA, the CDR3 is TGTGCCACCAGCAGGGCACTAGCCTACGAGCAGTACTTC.

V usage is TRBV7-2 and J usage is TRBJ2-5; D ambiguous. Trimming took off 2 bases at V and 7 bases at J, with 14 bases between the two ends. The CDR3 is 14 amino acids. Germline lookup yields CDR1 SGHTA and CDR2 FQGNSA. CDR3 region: CASSLRLPDGTQYF. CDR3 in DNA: TGTGCCAGCAGCTTACGACTCCCGGATGGGACCCAGTACTTC.

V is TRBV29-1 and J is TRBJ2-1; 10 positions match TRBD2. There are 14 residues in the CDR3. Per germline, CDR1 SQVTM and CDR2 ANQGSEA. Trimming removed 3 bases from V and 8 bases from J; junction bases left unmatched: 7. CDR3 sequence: CSVESSGRFDEQFF. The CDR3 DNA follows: TGCAGCGTTGAGAGTAGCGGGAGGTTTGATGAGCAGTTCTTC.

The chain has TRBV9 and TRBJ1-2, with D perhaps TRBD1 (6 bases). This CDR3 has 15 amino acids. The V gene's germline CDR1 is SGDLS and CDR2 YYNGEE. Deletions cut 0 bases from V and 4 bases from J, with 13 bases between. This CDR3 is CASSVDGGHFYGYTF. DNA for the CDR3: TGTGCCAGCAGCGTAGACGGGGGGCATTTCTATGGCTACACCTTC.

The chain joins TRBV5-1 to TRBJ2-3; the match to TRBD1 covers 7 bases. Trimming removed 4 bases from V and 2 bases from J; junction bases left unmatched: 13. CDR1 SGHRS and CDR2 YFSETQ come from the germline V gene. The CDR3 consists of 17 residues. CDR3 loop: CASSPTMDRWFTDTQYF. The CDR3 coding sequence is TGCGCCAGCAGCCCCACTATGGACAGGTGGTTCACAGATACGCAGTATTTT.

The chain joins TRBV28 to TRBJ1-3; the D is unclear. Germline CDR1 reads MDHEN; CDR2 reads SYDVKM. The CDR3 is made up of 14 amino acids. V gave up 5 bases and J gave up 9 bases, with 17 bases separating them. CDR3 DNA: TGTGCCAGCAGTCCCCGCCAGGCGCCTGGCACCATATATTTT. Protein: CASSPRQAPGTIYF.

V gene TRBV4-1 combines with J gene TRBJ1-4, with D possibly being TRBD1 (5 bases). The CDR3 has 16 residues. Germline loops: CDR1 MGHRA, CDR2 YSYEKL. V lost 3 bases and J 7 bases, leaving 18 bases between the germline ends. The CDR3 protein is CASSQDNRNLREKLFF. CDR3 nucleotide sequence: TGCGCCAGCAGCCAGGATAACAGGAACCTTCGTGAAAAACTGTTTTTT.

The CDR3 DNA follows: TGTGCCAGCAGTTACTCCGGCCAGCGGGAGATGAATGAGCAGTTCTTC. This codes for CASSYSGQREMNEQFF. The V gene is TRBV6-6, the J gene TRBJ2-1, with 8 nucleotides matching TRBD2. The V gene end was trimmed by 0 bases and the J gene end by 7 bases; junction bases not matched to a gene: 8. Germline V gene lookup returns CDR1 MNHNY and CDR2 SVGAGI (reference sequence). The CDR3 is made up of 16 amino acids.

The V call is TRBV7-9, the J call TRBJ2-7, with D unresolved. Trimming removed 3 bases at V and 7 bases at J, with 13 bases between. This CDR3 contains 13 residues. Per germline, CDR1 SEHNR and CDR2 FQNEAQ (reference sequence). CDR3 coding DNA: TGTGCCAGCAGCTTTCGGCAGGCTGCGGAGCAGTACTTC. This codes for CASSFRQAAEQYF.

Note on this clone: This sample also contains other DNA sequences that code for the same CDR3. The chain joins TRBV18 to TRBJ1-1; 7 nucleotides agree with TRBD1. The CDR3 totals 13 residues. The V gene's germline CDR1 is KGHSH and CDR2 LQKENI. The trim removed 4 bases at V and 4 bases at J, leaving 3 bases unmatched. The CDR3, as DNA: TGTGCCAGCTCACGACAGGGCGGCACTGAAGCTTTCTTT. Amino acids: CASSRQGGTEAFF.

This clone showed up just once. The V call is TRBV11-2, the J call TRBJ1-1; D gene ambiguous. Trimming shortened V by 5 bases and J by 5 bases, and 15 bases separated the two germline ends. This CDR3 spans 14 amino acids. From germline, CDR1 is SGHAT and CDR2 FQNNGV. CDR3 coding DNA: TGTGCCAGCAGCCCCCGTGGGAGTGGTACTGAAGCTTTCTTT. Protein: CASSPRGSGTEAFF.

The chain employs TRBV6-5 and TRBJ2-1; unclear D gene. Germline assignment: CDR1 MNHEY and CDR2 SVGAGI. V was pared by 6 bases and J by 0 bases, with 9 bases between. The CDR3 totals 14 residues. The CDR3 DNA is TGTGCCAGCAGGTGGCGAACCTCCTACAATGAGCAGTTCTTC. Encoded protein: CASRWRTSYNEQFF.

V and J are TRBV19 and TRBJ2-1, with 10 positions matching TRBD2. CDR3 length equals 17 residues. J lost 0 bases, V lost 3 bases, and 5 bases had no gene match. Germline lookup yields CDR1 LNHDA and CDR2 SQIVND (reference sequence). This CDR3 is CASSIIPSGSSYNEQFF. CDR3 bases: TGTGCCAGTAGTATTATCCCTAGCGGGAGCTCCTACAATGAGCAGTTCTTC.

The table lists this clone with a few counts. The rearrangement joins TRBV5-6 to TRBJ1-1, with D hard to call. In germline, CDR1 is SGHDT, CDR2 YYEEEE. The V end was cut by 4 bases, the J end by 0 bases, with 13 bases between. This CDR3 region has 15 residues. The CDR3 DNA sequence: TGTGCCAGCAGCCGCCGGGGATCCATGAACACTGAAGCTTTCTTT. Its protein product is CASSRRGSMNTEAFF.

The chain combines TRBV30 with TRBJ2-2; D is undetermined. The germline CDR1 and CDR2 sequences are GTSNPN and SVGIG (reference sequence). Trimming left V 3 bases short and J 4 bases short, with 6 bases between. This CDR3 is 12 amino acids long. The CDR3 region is CAWRRSTGELFF. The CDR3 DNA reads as TGTGCCTGGAGGCGGAGCACCGGGGAGCTGTTTTTT.

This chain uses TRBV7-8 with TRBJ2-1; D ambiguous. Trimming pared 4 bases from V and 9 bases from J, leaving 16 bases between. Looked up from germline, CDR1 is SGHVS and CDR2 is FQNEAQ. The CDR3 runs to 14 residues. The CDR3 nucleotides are TGTGCCAGCAGCTCCGTGATAGTAGCAGCTGAGCAGTTCTTC. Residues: CASSSVIVAAEQFF.

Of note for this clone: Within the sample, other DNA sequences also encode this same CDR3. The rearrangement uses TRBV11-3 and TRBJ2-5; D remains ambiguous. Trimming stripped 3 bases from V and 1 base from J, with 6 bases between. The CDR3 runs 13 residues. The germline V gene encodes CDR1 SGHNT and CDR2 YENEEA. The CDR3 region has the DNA TGTGCCAGCAGCTTCAACCTCCAAGAGACCCAGTACTTC. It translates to CASSFNLQETQYF.

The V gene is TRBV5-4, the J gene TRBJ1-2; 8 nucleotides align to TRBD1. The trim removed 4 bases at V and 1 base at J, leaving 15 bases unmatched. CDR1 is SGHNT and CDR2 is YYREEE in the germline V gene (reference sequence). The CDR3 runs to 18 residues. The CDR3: CASSPAGQGARGNYGYTF. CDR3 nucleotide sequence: TGTGCCAGCAGCCCGGCGGGGCAGGGGGCCCGGGGTAACTATGGCTACACCTTC.

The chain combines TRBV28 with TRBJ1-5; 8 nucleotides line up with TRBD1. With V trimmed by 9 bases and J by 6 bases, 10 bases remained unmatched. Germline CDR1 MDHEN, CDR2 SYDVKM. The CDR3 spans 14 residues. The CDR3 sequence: CASQPGGPSQPQHF. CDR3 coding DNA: TGTGCCAGTCAACCAGGGGGCCCTAGTCAGCCCCAGCATTTT.

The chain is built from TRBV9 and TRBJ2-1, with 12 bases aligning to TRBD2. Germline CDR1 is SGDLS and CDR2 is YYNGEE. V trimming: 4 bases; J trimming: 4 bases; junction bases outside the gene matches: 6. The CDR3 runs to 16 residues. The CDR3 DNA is TGTGCCAGCAGCTATACCGGGACTAGCGGGTACAATGAGCAGTTCTTC. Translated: CASSYTGTSGYNEQFF.

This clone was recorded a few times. CDR3 region: CASSLIGGGAYNEQFF. The CDR3 DNA reads as TGTGCCAGCAGCTTAATAGGCGGGGGAGCCTACAATGAGCAGTTCTTC. This chain links TRBV7-3 with TRBJ2-1; 7 positions match TRBD2. The trim removed 1 base at V and 2 bases at J, leaving 5 bases unmatched. This CDR3 has 16 residues. Per the germline V gene, CDR1 is SGHTA and CDR2 is FQGTGA.

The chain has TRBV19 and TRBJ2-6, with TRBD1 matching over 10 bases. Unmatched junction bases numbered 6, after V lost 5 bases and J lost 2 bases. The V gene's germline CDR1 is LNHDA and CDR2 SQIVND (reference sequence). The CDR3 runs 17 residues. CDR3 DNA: TGTGCCAGTAGTTCGGGACAGGGGTTACCTGGGGCCAACGTCCTGACTTTC. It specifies CASSSGQGLPGANVLTF.

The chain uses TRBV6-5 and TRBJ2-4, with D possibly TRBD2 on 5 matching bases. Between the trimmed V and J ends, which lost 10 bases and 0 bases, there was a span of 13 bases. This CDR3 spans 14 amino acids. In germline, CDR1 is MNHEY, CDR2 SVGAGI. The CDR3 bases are TGTGCCACAACTAGGTCCGGAGCCAAAAACATTCAGTACTTC. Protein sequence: CATTRSGAKNIQYF.

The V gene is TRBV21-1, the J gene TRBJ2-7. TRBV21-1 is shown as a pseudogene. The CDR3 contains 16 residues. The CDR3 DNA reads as TGTGCCAGCAGCATTCTTCCCGGGGCTGAGGTCTACGAGCAGTACTTC. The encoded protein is CASSILPGAEVYEQYF.

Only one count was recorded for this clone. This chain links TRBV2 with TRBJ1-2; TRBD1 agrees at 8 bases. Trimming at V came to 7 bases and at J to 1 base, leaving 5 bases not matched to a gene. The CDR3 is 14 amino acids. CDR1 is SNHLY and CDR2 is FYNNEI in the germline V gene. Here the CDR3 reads CASNDRGLNYGYTF. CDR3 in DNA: TGTGCCAGCAATGACAGGGGACTTAACTATGGCTACACCTTC.

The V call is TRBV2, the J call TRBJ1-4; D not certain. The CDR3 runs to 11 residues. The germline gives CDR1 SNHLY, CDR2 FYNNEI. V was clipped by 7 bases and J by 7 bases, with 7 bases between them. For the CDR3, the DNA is TGTGCCAGCAAATATAGTGAAAAACTGTTTTTT. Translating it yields CASKYSEKLFF.

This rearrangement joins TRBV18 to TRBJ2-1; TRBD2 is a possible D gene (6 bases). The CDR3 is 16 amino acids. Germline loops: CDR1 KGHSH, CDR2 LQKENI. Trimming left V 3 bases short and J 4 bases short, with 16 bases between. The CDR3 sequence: CASSPRLETAYNEQFF. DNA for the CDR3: TGTGCCAGCTCACCGAGACTAGAAACGGCTTACAATGAGCAGTTCTTC.

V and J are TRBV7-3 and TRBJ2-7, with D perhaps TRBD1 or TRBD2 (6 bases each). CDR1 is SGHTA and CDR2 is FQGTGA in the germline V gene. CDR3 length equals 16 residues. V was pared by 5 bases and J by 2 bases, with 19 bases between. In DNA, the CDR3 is TGTGCCAGCAGCCTGTACGGGACTCCAGGGGCCTACGAGCAGTACTTC. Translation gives CASSLYGTPGAYEQYF.

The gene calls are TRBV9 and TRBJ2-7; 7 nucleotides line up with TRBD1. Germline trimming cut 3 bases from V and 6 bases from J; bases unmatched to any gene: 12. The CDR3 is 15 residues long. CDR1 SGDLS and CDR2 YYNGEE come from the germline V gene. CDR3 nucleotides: TGTGCCAGCAGCGCGTTGACAGGGTATGGTGGCGAGCAGTACTTC. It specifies CASSALTGYGGEQYF.

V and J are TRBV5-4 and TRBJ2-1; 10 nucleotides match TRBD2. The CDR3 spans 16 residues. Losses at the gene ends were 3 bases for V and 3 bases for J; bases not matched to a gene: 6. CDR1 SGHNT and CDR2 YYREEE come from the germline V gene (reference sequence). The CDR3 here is CASSSTSGTFYNEQFF. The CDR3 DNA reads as TGTGCCAGCAGCTCCACTAGCGGGACTTTCTACAATGAGCAGTTCTTC.